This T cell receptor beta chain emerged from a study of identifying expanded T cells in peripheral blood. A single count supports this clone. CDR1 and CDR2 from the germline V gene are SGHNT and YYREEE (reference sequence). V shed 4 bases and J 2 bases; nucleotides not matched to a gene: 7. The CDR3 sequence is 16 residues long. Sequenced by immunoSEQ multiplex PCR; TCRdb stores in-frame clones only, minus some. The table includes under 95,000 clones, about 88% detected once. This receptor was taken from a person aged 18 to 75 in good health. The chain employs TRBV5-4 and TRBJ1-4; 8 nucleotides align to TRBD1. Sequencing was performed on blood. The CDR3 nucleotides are TGTGCCAGCAGCAAGGACAGGGCATCGACTAATGAAAAACTGTTTTTT. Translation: CASSKDRASTNEKLFF.